The entry below describes one T cell receptor (beta chain). The antigen is unknown. TCRdb's copy holds only in-frame clones and misses some; the assay was immunoSEQ multiplex PCR. The sample has roughly 140,000 clones, 75% to 95% seen once. The sample is drawn from a study of T cell responses to AZD1222 COVID-19 vaccine. With V trimmed by 5 bases and J by 10 bases, 9 bases remained unmatched. The CDR3 runs 15 residues. Per the germline V gene, CDR1 is LNHDA and CDR2 is SQIVND (reference sequence). Study results and limitations: Close to half of all spike-specific TCRs reportedly target regions of the variants that are unmutated. Repertoires were obtained solely post-peak T cell response.

Combined were second doses at about 4 or about 12 weeks. This receptor was taken from an adult who received the AZD1222 COVID-19 vaccine. The sequencing here drew on peripheral blood, taken 28 days after the second AZD1222 dose. V usage is TRBV19 and J usage is TRBJ1-6; 9 bases align to TRBD1. The CDR3 spells CASSQGTGKRSPLHF. CDR3 nucleotides: TGTGCCAGTAGTCAGGGGACAGGGAAGAGGTCACCCCTCCACTTT.